The rows below give T cell receptor beta chains drawn from one sample of a study of beta chain features in type 1 diabetes. The table came from immunoSEQ multiplex PCR; TCRdb's copy has only in-frame clones and leaves some out. This sample has about 330,000 clones, with around 10% found just once. Sequences were obtained from naive CD4+ T cells from blood. The origin of the receptors is a woman in her twenties or thirties in good health. Both conserved end residues are part of each CDR3. A D gene is named only where the DNA matches it firmly. Clone size is given for some rows only: seen once, a few or many times, or a class if the clone is expanded.

TRBV19	.	TRBJ2-7	.	TGTGCCAGTAGTTTGAACCCAGGCAGCTCCTACGAGCAGTACTTC	CASSLNPGSSYEQYF
TRBV11-2	few	TRBJ2-2	TRBD2	TGTGCCAGCAGCCCAGGACTAGCCGGGGAGCTGTTTTTT	CASSPGLAGELFF
TRBV5-1	few	TRBJ1-3	TRBD1	TGCGCCAGCGGCCGAGGGACAGACCCAGGGGCTGGAAACACCATATATTTT	CASGRGTDPGAGNTIYF
TRBV30	few	TRBJ1-5	.	TGTGCCTGGAGTAGAGATAGCAATCAGCCCCAGCATTTT	CAWSRDSNQPQHF
TRBV5-4	few	TRBJ2-1	TRBD2	TGTGCCAGCAGCTTGGGAGGACTAGCGGACAATGAGCAGTTCTTC	CASSLGGLADNEQFF
TRBV7-2	few	TRBJ2-7	.	TGTGCCAGCACCCTCGGAGGGGGCAGTTCTTCCTACGAGCAGTACTTC	CASTLGGGSSSYEQYF
TRBV6-5	.	TRBJ2-1	.	TGTGCCAGCAGTGAACCCAGAGGGAATGAGCAGTTCTTC	CASSEPRGNEQFF
TRBV18	few	TRBJ2-6	TRBD1	TGTGCCAGCTCCCCGGAGTGGACAGGGGCCGGGGCCAACGTCCTGACTTTC	CASSPEWTGAGANVLTF
TRBV27	.	TRBJ2-7	TRBD1	TGTGCCAGCAGTGGGACAGGGGGATACGAGCAGTACTTC	CASSGTGGYEQYF
TRBV9	.	TRBJ1-2	.	TGTGCCAGCAGCGGGGGGGGTGCTAACTATGGCTACACCTTC	CASSGGGANYGYTF
TRBV21-1	.	TRBJ2-1	.	TGTGCCAGCAGCACGAGAACTAGCGGGAGGTACAATGAGCAGTTCTTC	CASSTRTSGRYNEQFF
TRBV6-1	.	TRBJ2-7	TRBD1	TGTGCCAGCAGTGACGGAACACGGGGACAGGCCGGACCTTACGAGCAGTACTTC	CASSDGTRGQAGPYEQYF
TRBV29-1	few	TRBJ2-7	TRBD1	TGCAGCGTCCAGGGACAGGGTGACGAGCAGTACTTC	CSVQGQGDEQYF
TRBV6-1	.	TRBJ2-7	.	TGTGCCAGCAGTGAACGCTCCTACGAGCAGTACTTC	CASSERSYEQYF
TRBV7-9	.	TRBJ2-3	TRBD1	TGTGCCAGCAGCTCGGGACAGGGGAAAGATACGCAGTATTTT	CASSSGQGKDTQYF
TRBV7-9	.	TRBJ2-1	TRBD2	TGTGCCAGCAGCTTAACTTCTTGGACTAGCGGGACGGTCGGGAATGAGCAGTTCTTC	CASSLTSWTSGTVGNEQFF
TRBV27	few	TRBJ1-1	TRBD1	TGTGCCAGCACCCCGGACAGGCTGAACACTGAAGCTTTCTTT	CASTPDRLNTEAFF
TRBV18	.	TRBJ2-7	.	TGTGCCAGCTCAAGGGGCTCGGTCTACGAGCAGTACTTC	CASSRGSVYEQYF
TRBV10-3	few	TRBJ2-3	.	TGTGCCATCAGTGAGTCGTCACTCCGCACAGATACGCAGTATTTT	CAISESSLRTDTQYF
TRBV30	.	TRBJ2-7	.	TGTGCCTGGAGTGTCAACCTCGGCGGGTACTACGAGCAGTACTTC	CAWSVNLGGYYEQYF
TRBV18	.	TRBJ1-5	.	TGTGCCAGCTCCGGGAGCGAGGGGAATCAGCCCCAGCATTTT	CASSGSEGNQPQHF
TRBV19	few	TRBJ2-2	TRBD2	TGTGCCAGTAGTGGTTATCCGGGGGGTATGGGGACCGGGGAGCTGTTTTTT	CASSGYPGGMGTGELFF
TRBV29-1	few	TRBJ2-7	TRBD1	TGCAGCGTTGAGGTCCGAGGGACAGGGAACGACGAGCAGTACTTC	CSVEVRGTGNDEQYF
TRBV2	few	TRBJ2-4	TRBD1	TGTGCCAGCGGCTTGGGACAGGGGAACATTCAGTACTTC	CASGLGQGNIQYF
TRBV16	few	TRBJ2-2	.	TGTGCCAGCAGCCAATCATCAGGCGGGGAGCTGTTTTTT	CASSQSSGGELFF
TRBV18	.	TRBJ2-3	.	TGTGCCAGCTCACCACTCGGGAGCACAGATACGCAGTATTTT	CASSPLGSTDTQYF
TRBV18	.	TRBJ2-1	TRBD1	TGTGCCAGCTCACCTCCCGACAGGGCCGTATACAATGAGCAGTTCTTC	CASSPPDRAVYNEQFF
TRBV9	.	TRBJ2-7	.	TGTGCCAGCAGCCCCCAGGACTTCTCCTCCTACGAGCAGTACTTC	CASSPQDFSSYEQYF
TRBV7-3	.	TRBJ2-1	.	TGTGCCAGCAGCTTAGAAGCGGCCGACTACAATGAGCAGTTCTTC	CASSLEAADYNEQFF
TRBV7-6	.	TRBJ2-5	.	TGTGCCAGCAGCTTAGTCGCCAGACAAGAGACCCAGTACTTC	CASSLVARQETQYF
TRBV30	few	TRBJ2-3	.	TGTGCCTGGAGTGGGAGTTCGGCAAATACGCAGTATTTT	CAWSGSSANTQYF
TRBV2	few	TRBJ2-7	.	TGTGCCAGCAGAACAACAGGGAACTACGAGCAGTACTTC	CASRTTGNYEQYF
TRBV18	few	TRBJ2-7	.	TGTGCCAGCTCACCTGGTACTAGACCCGAGCAGTACTTC	CASSPGTRPEQYF
TRBV29-1	few	TRBJ2-1	.	TGCAGCGTCGATAGCAGGGACTTCTACAATGAGCAGTTCTTC	CSVDSRDFYNEQFF
TRBV18	few	TRBJ2-7	TRBD2	TGTGCCAGCTCACCGGCGGGACTAGCGGGAGCTTACGAGCAGTACTTC	CASSPAGLAGAYEQYF
TRBV9	.	TRBJ2-1	TRBD2	TGTGCCAGCAGCGTAGTTGGACTAGCGGGGGGCAATGAGCAGTTCTTC	CASSVVGLAGGNEQFF
TRBV25-1	few	TRBJ2-5	TRBD1	TGTGCCAGCAGTGAATTTAGGACAGGGCAAGAGACCCAGTACTTC	CASSEFRTGQETQYF
TRBV28	.	TRBJ2-2	.	TGTGCCAGCAGTCGGACTGAGACCGGGGAGCTGTTTTTT	CASSRTETGELFF
TRBV4-2	few	TRBJ2-2	TRBD1	TGTGCCAGCAGCCAACTGAGACAGGGGTCTTTTACCGGGGAGCTGTTTTTT	CASSQLRQGSFTGELFF
TRBV7-8	few	TRBJ2-5	.	TGTGCCAGCACCCCGGTGGACATACAAGAGACCCAGTACTTC	CASTPVDIQETQYF
TRBV7-2	few	TRBJ2-2	.	TGTGCCAGCACCGTCGACAGCGCGAACACCGGGGAGCTGTTTTTT	CASTVDSANTGELFF
TRBV28	.	TRBJ2-1	TRBD2	TGTGCCAGCAGTTTGCCCGGGACTAGCGGTTACAATGAGCAGTTCTTC	CASSLPGTSGYNEQFF
TRBV7-2	.	TRBJ2-5	.	TGTGCCAGCAGCTTTCAGCGGGCCCAAGAGACCCAGTACTTC	CASSFQRAQETQYF
TRBV28	.	TRBJ2-1	TRBD1	TGTGCCAGCAGTACCGGGACAGGGGATTATGAGCAGTTCTTC	CASSTGTGDYEQFF
TRBV9	.	TRBJ2-1	TRBD2	TGTGCCAGCAGCGTCACTAGCGGGGTATACAATGAGCAGTTCTTC	CASSVTSGVYNEQFF
TRBV5-4	few	TRBJ2-2	.	TGTGCCAGCAGCTTGGCTGGAGTAAACACCGGGGAGCTGTTTTTT	CASSLAGVNTGELFF
TRBV28	few	TRBJ2-3	.	TGTGCCAGCAGTAGGGCCACCGGGGGCACAGATACGCAGTATTTT	CASSRATGGTDTQYF
TRBV25-1	.	TRBJ2-1	TRBD2	TGTGCCAGCAGGCGACTAGCGGGAGGGTTGGATGAGCAGTTCTTC	CASRRLAGGLDEQFF
TRBV4-2	few	TRBJ1-1	TRBD1	TGTGCCAGCAGCCCCACCGGGACAGGGGGCCGGGACACTGAAGCTTTCTTT	CASSPTGTGGRDTEAFF
TRBV5-4	.	TRBJ2-5	TRBD1	TGTGCCAGCAGCCCAACTCGGGCCTCCGGACAGGGGCGAGAGACCCAGTACTTC	CASSPTRASGQGRETQYF
TRBV29-1	few	TRBJ2-4	TRBD1	TGCAGCGGTTTGGACAGGGGGGCCAAAAACATTCAGTACTTC	CSGLDRGAKNIQYF
TRBV21-1	.	TRBJ2-1	.	TGTGCCAGCAGCAACTTTCATAGCGGGGAAGGTGAGCAGTTCTTC	CASSNFHSGEGEQFF
TRBV7-2	few	TRBJ1-5	TRBD1	TGTGCCAGCAGCCCAGGGGGTAGCAATCAGCCCCAGCATTTT	CASSPGGSNQPQHF
TRBV4-1	.	TRBJ2-3	TRBD2	TGCGCCAGCAGCCAAGTCGGGCTAGCGGCCACAGATACGCAGTATTTT	CASSQVGLAATDTQYF
TRBV5-4	few	TRBJ1-2	TRBD1	TGTGCCAGCGCCCGGGACAGGGACGGCTACACCTTC	CASARDRDGYTF
TRBV9	.	TRBJ2-7	TRBD2	TGTGCCAGCAGCGTAGCTCCTAGCGGGAGCTACGAGCAGTACTTC	CASSVAPSGSYEQYF
TRBV7-6	.	TRBJ1-1	.	TGTGCCAGCAGCTCGACAAGGAACACTGAAGCTTTCTTT	CASSSTRNTEAFF